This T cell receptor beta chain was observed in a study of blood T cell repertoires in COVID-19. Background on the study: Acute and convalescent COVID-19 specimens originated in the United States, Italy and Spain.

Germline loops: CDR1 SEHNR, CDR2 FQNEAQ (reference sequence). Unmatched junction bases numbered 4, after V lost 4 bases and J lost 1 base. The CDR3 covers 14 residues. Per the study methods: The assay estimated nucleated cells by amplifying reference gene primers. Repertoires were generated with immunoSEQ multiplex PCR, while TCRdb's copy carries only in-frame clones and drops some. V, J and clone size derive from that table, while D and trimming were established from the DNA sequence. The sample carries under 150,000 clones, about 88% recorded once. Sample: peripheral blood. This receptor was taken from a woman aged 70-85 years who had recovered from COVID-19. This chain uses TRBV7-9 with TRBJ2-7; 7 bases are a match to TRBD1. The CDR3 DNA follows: TGTGCCAGCAGCTCAGACAGGGTGTCCTACGAGCAGTACTTC. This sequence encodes CASSSDRVSYEQYF.